These 3 T cell receptor beta chains were all obtained from the same sample, sequenced in a study of cytomegalovirus exposure and HLA in healthy donors. This PCR relied on a set of 60 Vbeta primers and 13 Jbeta primers. Using immunoSEQ multiplex PCR, the repertoire was profiled, and TCRdb retains in-frame clones only, with some absent. Of 150,000 to 200,000 clones in the sample, around 78% are singletons; the top ten hold around 2%. The sample consisted of PBMCs. The source of these receptors is a woman aged 25 to 45 in good health and CMV-seropositive.

This rearrangement joins TRBV6-5 to TRBJ1-6; TRBD1 aligns across 10 bases. This CDR3 comprises 16 residues. J lost 4 bases, V lost 4 bases, and 4 bases had no gene match. Germline CDR1 MNHEY, CDR2 SVGAGI. CDR3 region: CASSLGQGEYNSPLHF. CDR3 DNA: TGTGCCAGCAGTTTAGGACAGGGGGAGTATAATTCACCCCTCCACTTT.

This rearrangement joins TRBV29-1 to TRBJ1-5; D call uncertain. Trimming left V 4 bases short and J 0 bases short, with 7 bases between. The CDR3 totals 13 residues. CDR1 and CDR2 from the germline V gene are SQVTM and ANQGSEA. CDR3 loop: CSVGGVSNQPQHF. CDR3 nucleotide sequence: TGCAGCGTTGGAGGAGTTAGCAATCAGCCCCAGCATTTT. Using reference TRBV29-1 and TRBJ1-5 for the parts outside the CDR3, the full variable domain is SAVISQKPSRDICQRGTSLTIQCQVDSQVTMMFWYRQQPGQSLTLIATANQGSEATYESGFVIDKFPISRPNLTFSTLTVSNMSPEDSSIYLCSVGGVSNQPQHFGDGTRLSIL.

V usage is TRBV30 and J usage is TRBJ2-7; D ambiguous. Germline-derived CDR1 and CDR2 are GTSNPN and SVGIG (reference sequence). The V end lost 5 bases, the J end lost 5 bases, and 13 bases lay between the germline ends. The CDR3 runs 12 residues. In DNA, the CDR3 is TGTGCCTGGGCTTATGACTGGGACGAGCAGTACTTC. It encodes CAWAYDWDEQYF.